A selection of T cell receptor beta chains follows, all from one sample in a study of blood T cells in healthy people across ages. TCRdb itself ran the 5' RACE reads through MiXCR, one entry per CDR3 protein. The sample lists about 1.7 million distinct CDR3 sequences, 28% occurring once. Sequencing used blood. The receptors stem from a woman younger than 45 in good health. The conserved cysteine and the conserved F or W are not part of the CDR3 here. The order of the fields is V gene, J gene, CDR3 protein.

TRBV24-1	TRBJ2-1	ATSAQPGLAGGPSYNEQF
TRBV12-3/TRBV12-4	TRBJ2-7	ASSFYPAEQY
TRBV7-2	TRBJ1-1	ASSRTGTGAEAF
TRBV5-1	TRBJ2-7	ASRETGTVDYEQY
TRBV9	TRBJ2-6	ASSGSGASYSEANVLT
TRBV9	TRBJ2-1	ASSYLTGTGTHEQF
TRBV6-5	TRBJ1-2	ASQGDDYGYT
TRBV20-1	TRBJ2-2	SAEPPWGNTGELF
TRBV24-1	TRBJ2-1	ATSDSGQAPFNEQF
TRBV14	TRBJ2-1	ASSQVYQGEQF
TRBV4-2	TRBJ1-1	AATQGWNTEAF